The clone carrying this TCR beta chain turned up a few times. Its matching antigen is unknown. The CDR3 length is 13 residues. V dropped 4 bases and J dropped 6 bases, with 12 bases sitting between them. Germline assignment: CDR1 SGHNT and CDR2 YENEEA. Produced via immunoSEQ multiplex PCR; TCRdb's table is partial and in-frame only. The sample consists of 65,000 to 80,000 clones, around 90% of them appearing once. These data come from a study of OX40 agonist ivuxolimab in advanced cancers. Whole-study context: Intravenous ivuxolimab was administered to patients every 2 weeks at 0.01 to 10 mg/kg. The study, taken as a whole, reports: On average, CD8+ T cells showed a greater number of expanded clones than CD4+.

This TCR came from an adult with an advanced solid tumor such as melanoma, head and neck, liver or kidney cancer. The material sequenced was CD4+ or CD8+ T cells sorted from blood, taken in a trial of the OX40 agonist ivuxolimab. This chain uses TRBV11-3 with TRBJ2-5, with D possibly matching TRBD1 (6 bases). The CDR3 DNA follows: TGTGCCAGCAGCTCGGAGAGGGGGAAGACCCAGTACTTC. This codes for CASSSERGKTQYF.